Listed here are 14 T cell receptor beta chains from one sample, sequenced in a study of beta chain features in type 1 diabetes. Study-level findings and limits: Significant though moderate, a shortening of TCRB CDR3s appeared in all four CD4+ subsets of Type 1 diabetes patients.

Antigen specificity for these receptors is unknown. The whole isolated RNA underwent reverse transcription, so sequencing captured expressed TCRB transcripts. Sequencing was performed with immunoSEQ multiplex PCR; in TCRdb, only in-frame clones are kept and a portion is missing. The sample consists of roughly 730,000 clones, about an eighth of them appearing once. Sequences were obtained from naive CD4+ T cells from blood. Receptor source: a man aged 18-30 years with type 1 diabetes.

The chain combines TRBV15 with TRBJ2-3, with 8 positions matching TRBD1. The germline V gene encodes CDR1 LNHNV and CDR2 YYDKDF (reference sequence). The V gene end was trimmed by 2 bases and the J gene end by 1 base; junction bases not matched to a gene: 8. The CDR3 loop spans 17 amino acids. CDR3 in DNA: TGTGCCACCAGCAGACTCCAGGGGGCGATGGGCACAGATACGCAGTATTTT. Translation: CATSRLQGAMGTDTQYF.

This clone was picked up a small number of times. The genes are TRBV7-2 and TRBJ2-7; D unclear. Trimming took 1 base from V and 3 from J, leaving 13 bases between them. The germline V gene encodes CDR1 SGHTA and CDR2 FQGNSA. This CDR3 contains 15 residues. The DNA of the CDR3 is TGTGCCAGCAGCTTAGAGGATTGGTCCCTCTACGAGCAGTACTTC. It encodes CASSLEDWSLYEQYF.

This clone was observed a few times. The rearrangement links TRBV18 to TRBJ2-1; TRBD1 aligns across 7 bases. CDR3 size: 15 residues. Trimming at V came to 2 bases and at J to 6 bases, leaving 7 bases not matched to a gene. Germline V gene data show CDR1 as KGHSH and CDR2 as LQKENI. The CDR3 sequence is CASSPFRDSRNEQFF. CDR3 coding DNA: TGTGCCAGCTCACCATTCCGGGACAGCCGCAATGAGCAGTTCTTC.

This clone was detected only a few times. The chain is built from TRBV5-1 and TRBJ2-4, with D tentatively TRBD1 or TRBD2 (5 bases each). Germline V gives CDR1 SGHRS, CDR2 YFSETQ. This CDR3 is built from 17 residues. The V gene lost 0 bases and the J gene lost 1 base, with 14 bases spanning the gap. CDR3 loop: CASSLVPGQAAKNIQYF. Written as DNA, the CDR3 is TGCGCCAGCAGCTTGGTCCCGGGGCAGGCCGCCAAAAACATTCAGTACTTC.

This clone was recorded once. The chain couples TRBV5-1 to TRBJ1-2; D unresolved. In germline, CDR1 is SGHRS, CDR2 YFSETQ. Trimming took off 4 bases at V and 1 base at J, with 14 bases between the two ends. There are 15 residues in the CDR3. In nucleotides, the CDR3 is TGCGCCAGCAGCCCCGCCAGCGACCTTAACTATGGCTACACCTTC. It yields the protein CASSPASDLNYGYTF.

There are a few counts of this clone. The rearrangement links TRBV5-1 to TRBJ1-5; the match to TRBD1 covers 7 bases. Germline V CDR1 and CDR2: SGHRS, YFSETQ. V lost 0 bases to trimming and J lost 8 bases; unmatched junction nucleotides: 8. There are 15 residues in the CDR3. The CDR3 region is CASSLAGTVIEPQHF. The DNA for the CDR3 is TGCGCCAGCAGCTTGGCCGGGACAGTTATCGAGCCCCAGCATTTT.

The rearrangement uses TRBV6-6 and TRBJ1-1; the D is unclear. V was shortened by 10 bases and J by 4 bases, with 13 bases between the two germline ends. The CDR3 totals 12 residues. CDR1 MNHNY and CDR2 SVGAGI come from the germline V gene (reference sequence). The CDR3 nucleotides read TGTGCCACGGAGGGCCGGGGCACTGAAGCTTTCTTT. Its translation: CATEGRGTEAFF.

This sequence joins TRBV19 and TRBJ1-1; D remains ambiguous. V was shortened by 1 base and J by 0 bases, with 6 bases between the two germline ends. The CDR3 extends over 14 amino acids. Germline V gene lookup returns CDR1 LNHDA and CDR2 SQIVND (reference sequence). CDR3: CASSIGLLNTEAFF. As DNA, the CDR3 is TGTGCCAGTAGTATAGGCCTCTTGAACACTGAAGCTTTCTTT. Full variable domain (outside the CDR3, taken from reference TRBV19 and TRBJ1-1): DGGITQSPKYLFRKEGQNVTLSCEQNLNHDAMYWYRQDPGQGLRLIYYSQIVNDFQKGDIAEGYSVSREKKESFPLTVTSAQKNPTAFYLCASSIGLLNTEAFFGQGTRLTVV.

The rearrangement uses TRBV30 and TRBJ1-1, with 7 bases that match TRBD1. J gave up 1 base and V 4 bases, and 6 bases lay outside the gene matches. The V gene's germline CDR1 is GTSNPN and CDR2 SVGIG (reference sequence). The CDR3 extends over 14 amino acids. This CDR3 is CAWNPGGANTEAFF. The CDR3 nucleotides are TGTGCCTGGAACCCAGGGGGAGCGAACACTGAAGCTTTCTTT.

This clone has a single count. CDR3 sequence: CATSYPGNTIYF. DNA of the CDR3: TGTGCCACGTCTTACCCGGGGAACACCATATATTTT. The J gene is TRBJ1-3, the V gene TRBV7-8; D gene uncertain. The length of the CDR3 is 12 residues. Deletions cut 10 bases from V and 7 bases from J, with 14 bases between. Germline loops: CDR1 SGHVS, CDR2 FQNEAQ.

This clone was seen only a few times. The junction shows a germline mismatch at one end, possibly a read error. The J gene is TRBJ1-1, the V gene TRBV7-7; possible D gene TRBD1, 5 bases. Germline V lookup: CDR1 SSHAT, CDR2 FNYEAQ (reference sequence). The CDR3 sequence is 17 residues long. For the CDR3, the DNA is TGTGCTAGCAGCTCATTCCCTGCAGGGTGCATGAACACTGAAGCTTTCTTT. Translated, it gives CASSSFPAGCMNTEAFF. The whole variable domain, filled in from reference TRBV7-7 and TRBJ1-1, reads GAGVSQSPRYKVTKRGQDVTLRCDPISSHATLYWYQQALGQGPEFLTYFNYEAQPDKSGLPSDRFSAERPEGSISTLTIQRTEQRDSAMYRCASSSFPAGCMNTEAFFGQGTRLTVV.

This clone was seen a few times. V usage is TRBV10-3 and J usage is TRBJ2-1; D unresolved. The CDR3 covers 13 residues. Trimming removed 2 bases from V and 7 bases from J, with 9 bases in between. Germline V lookup: CDR1 ENHRY, CDR2 SYGVKD. DNA of the CDR3: TGTGCCATCAGTGAGGTGGTTGAGAATGAGCAGTTCTTC. This gives the protein CAISEVVENEQFF.

The gene calls are TRBV6-4 and TRBJ2-2, with 8 bases lining up with TRBD1. CDR3 size: 14 residues. Per the germline V gene, CDR1 is MRHNA and CDR2 is SNTAGT. V lost 2 bases to trimming and J lost 7 bases; unmatched junction nucleotides: 3. CDR3 region: CASSDQGAGGELFF. Written as DNA, the CDR3 is TGTGCCAGCAGTGACCAGGGGGCCGGCGGGGAGCTGTTTTTT.

This clone was observed a few times. The CDR3 is CASSPTSGIADTQYF. The CDR3 DNA reads as TGTGCCAGCAGCCCGACTAGCGGGATCGCAGATACGCAGTATTTT. The V gene is TRBV5-4, the J gene TRBJ2-3; TRBD2 aligns across 11 bases. Germline CDR1 is SGHNT and CDR2 is YYREEE (reference sequence). The CDR3 spans 15 residues. The ends lost 4 bases at V and 4 bases at J; junction bases unmatched: 5.